This TCR beta chain was recovered during a study of beta chain features in type 1 diabetes. Study-level information: Age, gender and cell yields were alike across patients and healthy donors. All samples together contributed 107,917,701 sorted cells for examination.

Expressed TCRB transcripts were sequenced because the entire RNA isolate underwent reverse transcription. Naive, central memory and regulatory T cell samples came to a mean of around 3.5 million reads. Sequencing was performed with immunoSEQ multiplex PCR; in TCRdb, only in-frame clones are kept and a portion is missing. The table has nearly 250,000 clones, less than 15% seen once. The CDR3 contains 14 residues. The germline V gene encodes CDR1 MNHNY and CDR2 SVGAGI (reference sequence). Trimming cost V 6 bases and J 4 bases, with 16 bases left between them. The sequence was obtained from a woman in her thirties or forties in good health. Sequenced input: naive CD4+ T cells from blood. This sequence joins TRBV6-6 and TRBJ2-7, with a possible D match to TRBD2 (7 bases). The CDR3 spells CASSLPGGVYEQYF. The DNA of the CDR3 is TGTGCCAGCAGCCTCCCGGGGGGCGTATACGAGCAGTACTTC.